This T cell receptor (beta chain) emerged from a study of T cell repertoires in cytomegalovirus infection. Study background: Matching HLA type, along with CMV infection, was indicated by public TCR beta signatures.

With respect to this clonotype: Antigen unknown. This may be a read error: a much more frequent sequence differs by one nucleotide.

TCRdb independently ran MiXCR on the reads; one entry per CDR3 protein. The table lists hundreds of thousands of distinct CDR3 sequences, less than 35% of them singletons. V was trimmed by 10 bases and J by 4 bases, leaving 16 bases between them. This CDR3 contains 13 residues. Looked up from germline, CDR1 is SGHTA and CDR2 is FQGNSA. Study-wide points: Summed frequency of public TCR beta families distinguished CMV carriers with the relevant HLA. The study found HLA-C-restricted CMV-specific TCR beta clonotypes dominating the ex vivo response.

The sample here was cultured CD8+ T cells from PBMCs, taken from culture after CMV antigen stimulation. The J gene is TRBJ2-5, the V gene TRBV7-2; the D gene is possibly TRBD1 (5 bases). This TCR came from a human donor in good health (CMV status not recorded). Some clones in this sample may be carry-over from other donors' samples. This chain's CDR3 is CANSPWGAETQYF. The CDR3, as DNA: TGTGCCAACAGTCCTTGGGGCGCAGAGACCCAGTACTTC. Filled out from reference TRBV7-2 and TRBJ2-5, the complete variable domain reads GAGVSQSPSNKVTEKGKDVELRCDPISGHTALYWYRQSLGQGLEFLIYFQGNSAPDKSGLPSDRFSAERTGGSVSTLTIQRTQQEDSAVYLCANSPWGAETQYFGPGTRLLVL.